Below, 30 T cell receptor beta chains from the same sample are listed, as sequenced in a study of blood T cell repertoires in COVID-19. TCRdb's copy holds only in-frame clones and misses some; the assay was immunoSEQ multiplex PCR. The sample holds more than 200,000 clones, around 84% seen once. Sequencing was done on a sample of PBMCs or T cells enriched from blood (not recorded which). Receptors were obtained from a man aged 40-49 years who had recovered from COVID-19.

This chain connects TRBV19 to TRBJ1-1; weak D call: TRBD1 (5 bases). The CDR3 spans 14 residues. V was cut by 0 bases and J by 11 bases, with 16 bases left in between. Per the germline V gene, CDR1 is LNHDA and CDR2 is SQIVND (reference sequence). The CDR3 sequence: CASSIDREGREAFF. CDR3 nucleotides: TGTGCCAGTAGTATAGATCGGGAGGGGAGAGAGGCTTTCTTT.

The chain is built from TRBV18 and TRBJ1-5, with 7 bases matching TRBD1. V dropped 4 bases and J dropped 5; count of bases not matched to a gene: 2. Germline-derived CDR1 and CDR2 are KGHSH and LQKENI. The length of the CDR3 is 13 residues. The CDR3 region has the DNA TGTGCCAGCTCACAGGGGGCTGATCAGCCCCAGCATTTT. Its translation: CASSQGADQPQHF.

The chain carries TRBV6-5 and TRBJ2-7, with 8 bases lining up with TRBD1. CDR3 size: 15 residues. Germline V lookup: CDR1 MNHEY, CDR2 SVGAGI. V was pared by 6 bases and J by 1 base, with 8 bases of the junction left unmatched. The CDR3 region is CASRPGQAGSYEQYF. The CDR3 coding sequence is TGTGCCAGCAGACCGGGACAGGCCGGATCCTACGAGCAGTACTTC.

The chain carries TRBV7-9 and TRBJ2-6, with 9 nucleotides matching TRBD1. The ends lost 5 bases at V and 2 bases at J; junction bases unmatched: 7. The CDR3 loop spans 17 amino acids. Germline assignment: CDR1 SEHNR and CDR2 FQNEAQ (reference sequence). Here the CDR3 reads CASSRGQGVTGANVLTF. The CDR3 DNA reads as TGTGCCAGCAGCCGGGGACAGGGAGTCACTGGGGCCAACGTCCTGACTTTC.

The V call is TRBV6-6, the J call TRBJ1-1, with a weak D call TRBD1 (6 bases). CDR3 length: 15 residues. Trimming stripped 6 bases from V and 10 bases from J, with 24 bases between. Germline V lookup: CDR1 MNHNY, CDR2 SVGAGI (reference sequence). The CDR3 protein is CASSQGSGRGERAFF. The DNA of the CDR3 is TGTGCCAGCAGCCAGGGGTCCGGAAGAGGTGAAAGAGCTTTCTTT.

The CDR3 here is CASSFYPTDTQYF. CDR3 nucleotides: TGTGCCAGCAGTTTCTATCCCACAGATACGCAGTATTTT. The gene calls are TRBV12-3 or TRBV12-4 and TRBJ2-3; the D is unclear. Trimming shortened V by 3 bases and J by 2 bases, and 6 bases separated the two germline ends. The CDR3 totals 13 residues.

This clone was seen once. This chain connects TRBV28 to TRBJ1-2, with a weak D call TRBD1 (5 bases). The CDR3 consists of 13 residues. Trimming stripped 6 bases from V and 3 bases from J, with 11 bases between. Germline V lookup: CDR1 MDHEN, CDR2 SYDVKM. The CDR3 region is CASSLTGHYGYTF. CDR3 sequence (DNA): TGTGCCAGCAGCCTAACAGGACACTATGGCTACACCTTC.

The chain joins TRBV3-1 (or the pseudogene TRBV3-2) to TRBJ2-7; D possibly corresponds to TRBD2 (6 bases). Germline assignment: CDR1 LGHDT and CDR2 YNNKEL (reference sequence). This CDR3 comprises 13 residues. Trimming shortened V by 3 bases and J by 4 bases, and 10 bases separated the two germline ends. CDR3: CASSQPGEYEQYF. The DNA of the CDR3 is TGTGCCAGCAGCCAGCCGGGGGAGTACGAGCAGTACTTC.

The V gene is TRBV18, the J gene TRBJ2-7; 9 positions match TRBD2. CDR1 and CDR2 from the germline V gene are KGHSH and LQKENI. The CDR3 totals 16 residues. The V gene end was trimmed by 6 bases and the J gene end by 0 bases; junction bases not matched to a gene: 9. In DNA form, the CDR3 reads TGTGCCAGCTCCTGGAAAGGGACTAGCCTCTCCTACGAGCAGTACTTC. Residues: CASSWKGTSLSYEQYF.

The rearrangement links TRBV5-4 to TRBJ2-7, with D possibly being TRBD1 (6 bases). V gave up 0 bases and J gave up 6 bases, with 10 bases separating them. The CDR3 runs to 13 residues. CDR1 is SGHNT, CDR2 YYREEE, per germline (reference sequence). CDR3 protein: CASSLDRVGEQYF. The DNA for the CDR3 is TGTGCCAGCAGCTTGGACAGGGTAGGCGAGCAGTACTTC.

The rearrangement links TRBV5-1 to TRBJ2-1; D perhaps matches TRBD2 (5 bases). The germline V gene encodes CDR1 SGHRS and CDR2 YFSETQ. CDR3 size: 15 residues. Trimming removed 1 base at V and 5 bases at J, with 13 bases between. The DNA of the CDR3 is TGCGCCAGCAGCTTGAACCAGCGGAGGAACAATGAGCAGTTCTTC. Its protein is CASSLNQRRNNEQFF.

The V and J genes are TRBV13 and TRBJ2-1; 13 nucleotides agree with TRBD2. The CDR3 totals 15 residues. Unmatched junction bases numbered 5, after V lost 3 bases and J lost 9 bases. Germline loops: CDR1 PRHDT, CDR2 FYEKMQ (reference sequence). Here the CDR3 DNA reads TGTGCCAGCAGCTTGGGACTAGCGGGATCTTTTGAGCAGTTCTTC. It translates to CASSLGLAGSFEQFF.

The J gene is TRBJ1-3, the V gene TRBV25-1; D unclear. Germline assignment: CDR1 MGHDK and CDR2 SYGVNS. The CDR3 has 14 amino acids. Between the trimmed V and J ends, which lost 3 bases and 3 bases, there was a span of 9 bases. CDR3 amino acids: CASSDRLNGNTIYF. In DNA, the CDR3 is TGTGCCAGCAGTGACAGGCTAAATGGAAACACCATATATTTT. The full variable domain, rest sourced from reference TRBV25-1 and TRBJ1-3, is EADIYQTPRYLVIGTGKKITLECSQTMGHDKMYWYQQDPGMELHLIHYSYGVNSTEKGDLSSESTVSRIRTEHFPLTLESARPSHTSQYLCASSDRLNGNTIYFGEGSWLTVV.

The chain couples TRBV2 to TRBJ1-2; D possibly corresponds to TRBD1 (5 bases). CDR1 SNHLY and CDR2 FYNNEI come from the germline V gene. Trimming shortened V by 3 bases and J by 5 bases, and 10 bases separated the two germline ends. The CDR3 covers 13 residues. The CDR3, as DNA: TGTGCCAGCAGTGAGTGGGGGGGTTATGGCTACACCTTC. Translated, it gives CASSEWGGYGYTF.

The CDR3 region is CASRSGGWADTQYF. CDR3 in DNA: TGTGCCAGCAGGTCGGGAGGGTGGGCAGATACGCAGTATTTT. The V gene is TRBV28, the J gene TRBJ2-3; 8 nucleotides line up with TRBD2. With 6 bases clipped from V and 4 bases from J, the junction kept 6 bases outside the gene matches. The CDR3 contains 14 residues. From germline, CDR1 is MDHEN and CDR2 SYDVKM.

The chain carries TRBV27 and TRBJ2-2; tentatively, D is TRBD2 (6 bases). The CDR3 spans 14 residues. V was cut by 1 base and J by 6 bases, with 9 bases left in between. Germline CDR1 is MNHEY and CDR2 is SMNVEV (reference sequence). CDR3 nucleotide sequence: TGTGCCAGCAGTTTATTCTGGGGGGCCGGGGAGCTGTTTTTT. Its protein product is CASSLFWGAGELFF.

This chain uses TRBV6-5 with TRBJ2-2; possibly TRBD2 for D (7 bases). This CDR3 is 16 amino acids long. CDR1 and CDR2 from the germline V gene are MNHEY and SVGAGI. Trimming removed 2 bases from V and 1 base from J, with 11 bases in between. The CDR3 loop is CASSYGRGRNTGELFF. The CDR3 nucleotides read TGTGCCAGCAGTTACGGGAGGGGGAGGAACACCGGGGAGCTGTTTTTT.

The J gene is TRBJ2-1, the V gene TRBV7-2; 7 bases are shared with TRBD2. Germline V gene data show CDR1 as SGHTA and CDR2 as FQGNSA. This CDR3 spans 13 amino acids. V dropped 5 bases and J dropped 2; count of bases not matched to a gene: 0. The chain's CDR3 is CASSGGAYNEQFF. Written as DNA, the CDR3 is TGTGCCAGCAGCGGGGGGGCCTACAATGAGCAGTTCTTC.

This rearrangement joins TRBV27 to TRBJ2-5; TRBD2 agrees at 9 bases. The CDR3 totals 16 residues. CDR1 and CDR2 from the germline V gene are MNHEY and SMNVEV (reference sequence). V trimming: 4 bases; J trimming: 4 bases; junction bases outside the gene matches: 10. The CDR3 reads CASSWGLAGEGETQYF. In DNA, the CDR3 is TGTGCCAGCAGTTGGGGATTAGCGGGAGAGGGAGAGACCCAGTACTTC.

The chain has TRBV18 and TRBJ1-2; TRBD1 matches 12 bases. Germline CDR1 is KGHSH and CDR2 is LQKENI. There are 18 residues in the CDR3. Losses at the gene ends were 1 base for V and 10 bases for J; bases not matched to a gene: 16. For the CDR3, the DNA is TGTGCCAGCTCACCACAGACCCCCGGGACAGGGGGCGAAAAGGACTACACCTTC. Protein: CASSPQTPGTGGEKDYTF. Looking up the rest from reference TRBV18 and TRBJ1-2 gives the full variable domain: NAGVMQNPRHLVRRRGQEARLRCSPMKGHSHVYWYRQLPEEGLKFMVYLQKENIIDESGMPKERFSAEFPKEGPSILRIQQVVRGDSAAYFCASSPQTPGTGGEKDYTFGSGTRLTVV.

In nucleotides, the CDR3 is TGTGCCAGCAGCTGGGGCTTAGGGGGAGAAAACAATGAGCAGTTCTTC. Translating gives CASSWGLGGENNEQFF. This rearrangement joins TRBV5-6 to TRBJ2-1, with TRBD1 as a possible D gene (6 bases). Germline V CDR1 and CDR2: SGHDT, YYEEEE. The CDR3 length is 16 residues. Between the trimmed V and J ends, which lost 3 bases and 5 bases, there was a span of 18 bases.

This CDR3 reads CASRSDSLGGGYTF. The CDR3 region has the DNA TGTGCCAGCAGGTCGGACAGCCTAGGAGGTGGCTACACCTTC. The chain carries TRBV6-5 and TRBJ1-2, with a possible D match to TRBD1 (6 bases). The V and J ends lost 6 bases and 7 bases respectively, with 18 bases between them. The CDR3 extends over 14 amino acids. Germline CDR1 reads MNHEY; CDR2 reads SVGAGI.

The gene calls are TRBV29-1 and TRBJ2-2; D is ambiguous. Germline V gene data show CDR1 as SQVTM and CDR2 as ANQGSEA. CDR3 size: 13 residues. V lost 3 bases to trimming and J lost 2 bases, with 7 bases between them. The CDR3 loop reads CSVDPGNTGELFF. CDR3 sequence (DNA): TGCAGCGTTGACCCGGGTAACACCGGGGAGCTGTTTTTT.

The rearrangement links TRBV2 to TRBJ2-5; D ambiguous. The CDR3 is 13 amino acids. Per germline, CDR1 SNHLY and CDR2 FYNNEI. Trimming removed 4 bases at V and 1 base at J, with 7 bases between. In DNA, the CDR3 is TGTGCCAGCAGTGCAGTGGCCCAAGAGACCCAGTACTTC. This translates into CASSAVAQETQYF.

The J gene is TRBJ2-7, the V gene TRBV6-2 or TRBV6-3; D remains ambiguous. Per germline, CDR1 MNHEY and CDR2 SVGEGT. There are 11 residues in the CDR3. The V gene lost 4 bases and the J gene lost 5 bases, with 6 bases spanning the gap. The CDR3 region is CASSLAHEQYF. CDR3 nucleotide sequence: TGTGCCAGCAGTTTGGCCCACGAGCAGTACTTC.

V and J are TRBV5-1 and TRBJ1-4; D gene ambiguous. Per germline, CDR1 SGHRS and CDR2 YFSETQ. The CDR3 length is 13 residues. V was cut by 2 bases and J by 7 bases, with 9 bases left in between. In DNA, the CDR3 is TGCGCCAGCAGCTTACTAGAAGGTGAAAAACTGTTTTTT. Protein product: CASSLLEGEKLFF.

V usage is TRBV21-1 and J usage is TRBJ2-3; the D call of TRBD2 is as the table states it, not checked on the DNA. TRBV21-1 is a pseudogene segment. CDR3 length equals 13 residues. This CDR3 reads CASSGGFRDTQYF. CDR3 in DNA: TGTGCCAGCAGCGGGGGGTTCAGAGATACGCAGTATTTT.

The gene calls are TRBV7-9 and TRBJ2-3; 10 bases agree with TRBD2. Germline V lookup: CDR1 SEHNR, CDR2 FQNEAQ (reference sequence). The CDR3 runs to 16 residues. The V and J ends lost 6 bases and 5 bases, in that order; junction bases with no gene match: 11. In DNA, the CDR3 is TGTGCCAGCAGTCAAGAGGCTAGCGGGAGTCTAGATACGCAGTATTTT. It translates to CASSQEASGSLDTQYF.

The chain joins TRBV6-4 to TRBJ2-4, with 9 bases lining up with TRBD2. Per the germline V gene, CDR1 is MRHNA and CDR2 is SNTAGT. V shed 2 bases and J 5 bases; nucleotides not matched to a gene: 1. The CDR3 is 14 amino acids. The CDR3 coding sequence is TGTGCCAGCAGTGACGGCGGGGGGGAAAACATTCAGTACTTC. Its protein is CASSDGGGENIQYF.

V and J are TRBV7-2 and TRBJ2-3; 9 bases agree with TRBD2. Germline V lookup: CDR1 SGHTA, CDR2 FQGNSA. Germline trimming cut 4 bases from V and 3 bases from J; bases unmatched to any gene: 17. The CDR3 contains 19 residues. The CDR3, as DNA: TGTGCCAGCAGCTCAATCAACAGACTAGCGGCGGAACCTACAGATACGCAGTATTTT. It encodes CASSSINRLAAEPTDTQYF.